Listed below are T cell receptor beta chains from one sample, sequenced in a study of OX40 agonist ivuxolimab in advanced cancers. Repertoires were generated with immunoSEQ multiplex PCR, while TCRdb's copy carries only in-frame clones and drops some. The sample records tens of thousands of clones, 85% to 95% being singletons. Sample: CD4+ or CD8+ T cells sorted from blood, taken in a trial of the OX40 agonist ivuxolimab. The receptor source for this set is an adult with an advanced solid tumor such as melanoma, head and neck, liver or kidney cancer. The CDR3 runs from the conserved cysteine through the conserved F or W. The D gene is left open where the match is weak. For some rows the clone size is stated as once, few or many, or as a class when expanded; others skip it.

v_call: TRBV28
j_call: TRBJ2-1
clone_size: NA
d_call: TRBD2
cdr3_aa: CASSLLAAYNEQFF
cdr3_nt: TGTGCCAGCAGTTTGCTAGCGGCTTACAATGAGCAGTTCTTC

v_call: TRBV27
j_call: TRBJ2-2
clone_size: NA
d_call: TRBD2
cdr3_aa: CASSPGTIANTGELFF
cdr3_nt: TGTGCCAGCAGTCCCGGGACTATAGCGAACACCGGGGAGCTGTTTTTT

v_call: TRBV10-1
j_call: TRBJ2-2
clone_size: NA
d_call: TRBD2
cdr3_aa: CASSEPSGRARRTGELFF
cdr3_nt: TGCGCCAGCAGTGAGCCCAGCGGGAGGGCCCGGAGGACCGGGGAGCTGTTTTTT

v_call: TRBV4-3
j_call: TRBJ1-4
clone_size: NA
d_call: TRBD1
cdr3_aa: CASSQGTGEGEKLFF
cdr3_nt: TGCGCCAGCAGCCAAGGAACAGGGGAGGGTGAAAAACTGTTTTTT

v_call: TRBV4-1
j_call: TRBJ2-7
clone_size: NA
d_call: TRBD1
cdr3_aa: CASSQDEGAPDEQYF
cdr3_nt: TGCGCCAGCAGCCAAGACGAGGGGGCCCCGGACGAGCAGTACTTC

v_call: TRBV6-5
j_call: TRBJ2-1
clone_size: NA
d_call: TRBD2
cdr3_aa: CASSYGGRSYDEQFF
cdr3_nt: TGTGCCAGCAGTTACGGCGGGAGGTCCTACGATGAGCAGTTCTTC

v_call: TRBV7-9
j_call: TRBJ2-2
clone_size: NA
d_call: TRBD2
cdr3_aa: CASSSGLAGENTGELFF
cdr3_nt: TGTGCCAGCAGCTCGGGACTAGCGGGAGAGAACACCGGGGAGCTGTTTTTT

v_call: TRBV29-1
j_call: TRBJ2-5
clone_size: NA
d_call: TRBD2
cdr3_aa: CSVVLAGHETQYF
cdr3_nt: TGCAGCGTTGTCCTAGCGGGACATGAGACCCAGTACTTC

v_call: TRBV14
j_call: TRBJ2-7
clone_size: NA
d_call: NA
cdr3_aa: CASSQYSSNYEQYF
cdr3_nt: TGTGCCAGCAGCCAATATTCAAGTAACTACGAGCAGTACTTC

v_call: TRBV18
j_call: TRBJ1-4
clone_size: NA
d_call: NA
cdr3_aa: CASSATGATNEKLFF
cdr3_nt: TGTGCCAGCTCAGCCACAGGCGCAACTAATGAAAAACTGTTTTTT

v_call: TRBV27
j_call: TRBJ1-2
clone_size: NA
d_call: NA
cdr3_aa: CASSLSVRGGGYTF
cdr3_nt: TGTGCCAGCAGTTTATCTGTTAGGGGGGGAGGCTACACCTTC

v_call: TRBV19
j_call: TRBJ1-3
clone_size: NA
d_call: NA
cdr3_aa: CASGPGGRGNTIYF
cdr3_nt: TGTGCCAGCGGACCCGGGGGACGTGGAAACACCATATATTTT

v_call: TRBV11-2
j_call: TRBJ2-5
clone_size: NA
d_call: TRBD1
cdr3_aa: CASSWDRGNQETQYF
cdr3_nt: TGTGCCAGCAGCTGGGACAGGGGAAACCAAGAGACCCAGTACTTC

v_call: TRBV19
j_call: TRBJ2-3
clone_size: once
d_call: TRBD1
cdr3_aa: CASSIDGGQGATDTQYF
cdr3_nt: TGTGCCAGTAGTATAGACGGGGGACAGGGGGCCACAGATACGCAGTATTTT

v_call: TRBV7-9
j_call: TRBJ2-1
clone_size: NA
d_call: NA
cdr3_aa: CASSKPIEYYNEQFF
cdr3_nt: TGTGCCAGCAGCAAACCCATAGAATACTACAATGAGCAGTTCTTC

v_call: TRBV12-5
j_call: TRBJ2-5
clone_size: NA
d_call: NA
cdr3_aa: CASGLVSKETQYF
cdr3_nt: TGTGCTAGTGGTTTGGTATCTAAAGAGACCCAGTACTTC

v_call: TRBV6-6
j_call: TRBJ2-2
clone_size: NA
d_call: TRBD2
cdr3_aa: CASRERERLGTGELFF
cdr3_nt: TGTGCCAGCAGGGAGCGGGAGAGATTGGGCACCGGGGAGCTGTTTTTT

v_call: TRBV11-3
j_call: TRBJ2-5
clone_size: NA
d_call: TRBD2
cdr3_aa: CASSESGSGETQYF
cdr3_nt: TGTGCCAGCAGCGAAAGCGGGAGCGGGGAGACCCAGTACTTC

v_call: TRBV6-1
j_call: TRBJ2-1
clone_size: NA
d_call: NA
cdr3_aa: CASSEGGGSYNEQFF
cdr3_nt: TGTGCCAGCAGTGAAGGGGGTGGTTCCTACAATGAGCAGTTCTTC

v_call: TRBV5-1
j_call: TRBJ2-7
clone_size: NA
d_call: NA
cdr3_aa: CASSLPRTGTYYEQYF
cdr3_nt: TGCGCCAGCAGCTTACCAAGAACCGGGACGTACTACGAGCAGTACTTC

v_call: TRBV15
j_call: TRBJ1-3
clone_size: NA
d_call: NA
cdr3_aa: CATSRGTVSSGNTIYF
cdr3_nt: TGTGCCACCAGCAGAGGTACGGTTAGCTCTGGAAACACCATATATTTT